This TCR beta chain is drawn from a study of T cells after yellow fever vaccination. About the study: Some fractions had low cell numbers, and these were prepared with SMART-Seq v4 Ultra Low Input. Overall study results and limits: Though it reached lower strength, the secondary response hit its peak faster, day 5 versus 15. The study re-detected most primary-vaccination clones after the booster (96% CD4, roughly 85% CD8).

This clonotype was detected many times. As yet, its antigen is unknown. Each CDR3 protein is one row after TCRdb ran MiXCR on the 5' RACE reads. The table shows around 530,000 distinct CDR3 sequences, with about 17% occurring only once. This TCR was sampled from a man younger than 30 who received the YFV17D yellow fever vaccine. The material sequenced was PBMCs, taken about 5 days after the first yellow fever vaccination.

CDR3 nucleotide sequence: TGCGCCAGCAGCTTTGGGACTAGCGGGGGACCCACCGGGGAGCTGTTTTTT. Its protein is CASSFGTSGGPTGELFF. The J gene is TRBJ2-2, the V gene TRBV5-1, with TRBD2 matching 14 bases. Trimming removed 2 bases from V and 4 bases from J; junction bases left unmatched: 4. Germline loops: CDR1 SGHRS, CDR2 YFSETQ. The CDR3 covers 17 residues.